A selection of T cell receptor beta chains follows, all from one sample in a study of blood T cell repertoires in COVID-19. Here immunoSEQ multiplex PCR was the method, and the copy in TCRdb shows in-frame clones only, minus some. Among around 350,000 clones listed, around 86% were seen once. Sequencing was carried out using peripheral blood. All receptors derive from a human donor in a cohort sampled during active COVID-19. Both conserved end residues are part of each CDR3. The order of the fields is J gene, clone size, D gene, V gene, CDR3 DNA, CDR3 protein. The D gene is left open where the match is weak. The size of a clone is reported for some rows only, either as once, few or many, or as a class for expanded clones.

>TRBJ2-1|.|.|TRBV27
TGTGCCAGCAGTCACAGCTCCTCGGAATACAATGAGCAGTTCTTC
CASSHSSSEYNEQFF
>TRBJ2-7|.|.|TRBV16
TGTGCCAGCAGCCCAGGACAGCGACTCTACGAGCAGTACTTC
CASSPGQRLYEQYF
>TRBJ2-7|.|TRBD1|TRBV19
TGTGCCAGTATTGGTTTTAATCGACAGGGGGCTCGCGAGCAGTACTTC
CASIGFNRQGAREQYF
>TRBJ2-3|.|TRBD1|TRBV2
TGTGCCAGCAATCAACAGGGGGCGGATGCAGATACGCAGTATTTT
CASNQQGADADTQYF
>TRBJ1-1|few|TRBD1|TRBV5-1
TGCGCCAGCAGGTCAGGGGGCGAAAACACTGAAGCTTTCTTT
CASRSGGENTEAFF
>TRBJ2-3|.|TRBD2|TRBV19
TGTGCCAGTGGCCGAGCAGGGAGCGGGGGGGCAGATACGCAGTATTTT
CASGRAGSGGADTQYF
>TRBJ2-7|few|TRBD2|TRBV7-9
TGTGCCAGCAGCTTAGTACGGGGGGGCCCCCTTGACTACGAGCAGTACTTC
CASSLVRGGPLDYEQYF
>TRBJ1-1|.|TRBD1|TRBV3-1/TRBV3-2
TGTGCCAGTACCGGGACAGGGGTTAGCACTGAAGCTTTCTTT
CASTGTGVSTEAFF
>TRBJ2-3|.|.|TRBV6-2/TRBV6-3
TGTGCCAGCAGTTACTCGAGCTTCGTCCCAGATACGCAGTATTTT
CASSYSSFVPDTQYF
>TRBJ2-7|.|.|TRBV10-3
TGTGCCATCAGTGAGTCCACAGGCCTGTCCTACGAGCAGTACTTC
CAISESTGLSYEQYF
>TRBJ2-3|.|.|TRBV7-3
TGTGCCAGCACCCATAGCGGAGCTAGCACAGATACGCAGTATTTT
CASTHSGASTDTQYF
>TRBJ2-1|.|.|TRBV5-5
TGTGCCAGCAGCTTACGACAGATCAACTCCTACAATGAGCAGTTCTTC
CASSLRQINSYNEQFF
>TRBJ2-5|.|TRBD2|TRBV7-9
TGTGCCAGCAGCCCCGGACTAGCGGAACAAGAGACCCAGTACTTC
CASSPGLAEQETQYF
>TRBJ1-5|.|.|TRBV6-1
TGTGCCAGCAGTGATGGGCAGTACAATCAGCCCCAGCATTTT
CASSDGQYNQPQHF
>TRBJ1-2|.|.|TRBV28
TGTGCCAGCAGTTTGGAATATCTGGGACAAATAGGGGGCTACACCTTC
CASSLEYLGQIGGYTF
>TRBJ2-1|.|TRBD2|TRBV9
TGTGCCAGCAGCGTAGATACTAGCGGGAGCAACTACAATGAGCAGTTCTTC
CASSVDTSGSNYNEQFF
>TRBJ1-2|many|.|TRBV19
TGTGCCAGTAGTATAGCGGGGTACATCGATGGCTACACCTTC
CASSIAGYIDGYTF
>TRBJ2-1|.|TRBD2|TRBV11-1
TGTGCCAGCAGCTTGGGACTAGCGGGTCCTGAGCAGTTCTTC
CASSLGLAGPEQFF
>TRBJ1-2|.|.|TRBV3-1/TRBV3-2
TGTGCCAGCAGCCAAGATGTTTCAGGGCCTTATGGCTACACCTTC
CASSQDVSGPYGYTF
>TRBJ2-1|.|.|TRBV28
TGTGCCAGCAGCCTAATTCGGGATGAGCAGTTCTTC
CASSLIRDEQFF
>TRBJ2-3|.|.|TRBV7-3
TGTGCCAGCAGCAGCTCCGGGTCCCGCACAGATACGCAGTATTTT
CASSSSGSRTDTQYF
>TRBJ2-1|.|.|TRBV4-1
TGCGCCAGCAGCCAAGAGGCAGCGGGCAATGAGCAGTTCTTC
CASSQEAAGNEQFF
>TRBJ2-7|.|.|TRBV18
TGTGCCAGCTCACCAATCGACATCGCGACCTACGAGCAGTACTTC
CASSPIDIATYEQYF
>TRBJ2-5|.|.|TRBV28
TGTGCCAGCAGTTTTTTGGCGGAGATCGGGGAGACCCAGTACTTC
CASSFLAEIGETQYF
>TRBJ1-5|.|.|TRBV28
TGTGCCAGCACTTTAAGGGGCCAGATTAATCAGCCCCAGCATTTT
CASTLRGQINQPQHF
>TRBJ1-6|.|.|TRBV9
TGTGCCAGCAGCGTAGCTTCAGGGTCACCCCTCCACTTT
CASSVASGSPLHF
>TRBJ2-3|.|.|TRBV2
TGTGCCAGCAGTGAACGTGGAGGGTTTTATGGCACAGATACGCAGTATTTT
CASSERGGFYGTDTQYF
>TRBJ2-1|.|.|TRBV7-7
TGTGCTAGCAGCTTAGGGCTCCGCAATGAGCAGTTCTTC
CASSLGLRNEQFF
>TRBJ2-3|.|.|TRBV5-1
TGCGCCAGCAGCTTCGGACAGCTAACTAGCACAGATACGCAGTATTTT
CASSFGQLTSTDTQYF
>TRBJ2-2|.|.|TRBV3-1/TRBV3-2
TGTGCCAGCAGCCAAGGCTCCGGGAGCCCGCCCGGGGAGCTGTTTTTT
CASSQGSGSPPGELFF
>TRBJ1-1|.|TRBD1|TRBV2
TGTGCCAGCAGGGCCGACAGGGGCAGCACTGAAGCTTTCTTT
CASRADRGSTEAFF
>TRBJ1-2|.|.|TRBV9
TGTGCCAGCAGCGTAGATCCAGTTCCTAACTATGGCTACACCTTC
CASSVDPVPNYGYTF
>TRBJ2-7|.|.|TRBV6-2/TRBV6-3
TGTGCCAGCAGTTACTCGATGGCAGGGCATCCCTACGAGCAGTACTTC
CASSYSMAGHPYEQYF